A selection of T cell receptor beta chains follows, all from one sample in a study of T cell responses to AZD1222 COVID-19 vaccine. Produced via immunoSEQ multiplex PCR; TCRdb's table is partial and in-frame only. The data contain some 200,000 clones, roughly 88% of them singletons. The sequenced sample was peripheral blood, obtained on day 0 of AZD1222 vaccination. These receptors were taken from an adult in good health. Both conserved end residues are part of each CDR3. The D gene is left open where the match is weak. Size tells how often a clone was seen (once, few, many) or the class of an expanded clone, and some rows leave it out.

D gene	CDR3 length	V gene	J gene	clone size	CDR3 DNA	CDR3 protein
NA	14	TRBV7-9	TRBJ1-3	NA	TGTGCCAGCAGCCTGCAGGGTGGGGGAAACACCATATATTTT	CASSLQGGGNTIYF
NA	11	TRBV2	TRBJ2-7	NA	TGTGCCAGCAGTGCCCGCTACGAGCAGTACTTC	CASSARYEQYF
TRBD1	16	TRBV28	TRBJ2-7	NA	TGTGCCAGCAGTACCCTGGGACAGGGCCGCTCCTACGAGCAGTACTTC	CASSTLGQGRSYEQYF
TRBD2	14	TRBV6-2/TRBV6-3	TRBJ2-5	NA	TGTGCCAGCAGCTCTAGCGGGGATCAAGAGACCCAGTACTTC	CASSSSGDQETQYF
NA	12	TRBV29-1	TRBJ2-7	NA	TGCAGCGCTTGGACAGAGACCTACGAGCAGTACTTC	CSAWTETYEQYF
NA	16	TRBV7-8	TRBJ1-3	NA	TGTGCCAGCAGCTTCGGGACGTCTCTCTCTGGAAACACCATATATTTT	CASSFGTSLSGNTIYF
TRBD1	13	TRBV7-2	TRBJ2-1	NA	TGTGCCACAGGACAGGGGGCCCTGAATGAGCAGTTCTTC	CATGQGALNEQFF
NA	13	TRBV27	TRBJ1-2	NA	TGTGCCAGCAGTTTGGTAACGGGGGGTGGCTACACCTTC	CASSLVTGGGYTF
NA	19	TRBV10-1	TRBJ1-3	once	TGCGCCAGTTGCTGGGTCTGGGAGCCGGATCTAAGGTGTGGAAACACCATATATTTT	CASCWVWEPDLRCGNTIYF
NA	18	TRBV7-9	TRBJ2-2	NA	TGTGCCAGCAGCTTAGGAGGAGCGGAGATCTTGGGCACCGGGGAGCTGTTTTTT	CASSLGGAEILGTGELFF
NA	16	TRBV21-1	TRBJ2-3	NA	TGTGCCAGCAGCAAATCGTACAGCGGGGAGACAGATACGCAGTATTTT	CASSKSYSGETDTQYF
NA	22	TRBV2	TRBJ1-5	NA	TGTGCCAGCAGTGAAGTTTTGGTGGCAGAGGGGGTATGGGGATATAGCAATCAGCCCCAGCATTTT	CASSEVLVAEGVWGYSNQPQHF
NA	15	TRBV6-5	TRBJ1-2	NA	TGTGCCAGCACCTTGGGGGGGCGCCGAAACTATGGCTACACCTTC	CASTLGGRRNYGYTF
TRBD1	15	TRBV18	TRBJ2-1	NA	TGTGCCAGCTCACGGGACAGGGGTCAGGACAATGAGCAGTTCTTC	CASSRDRGQDNEQFF
TRBD2	17	TRBV2	TRBJ2-1	NA	TGTGCCAGCAGTTCGACTCCGGGACTAGCGATTGGTCATGAGCAGTTCTTC	CASSSTPGLAIGHEQFF
NA	14	TRBV27	TRBJ1-6	NA	TGTGCCAGCAGTTGGAATACCCATAATTCACCCCTCCACTTT	CASSWNTHNSPLHF
NA	13	TRBV18	TRBJ2-4	NA	TGTGCCAGCTCAGGGGCGGGGAGGAACATTCAGTACTTC	CASSGAGRNIQYF
NA	15	TRBV19	TRBJ1-2	NA	TGTGCCAGTAGTATAGGGACACCGGGGGAGTATGGCTACACCTTC	CASSIGTPGEYGYTF
NA	15	TRBV5-3	TRBJ2-2	NA	TGTGCCAGAAGCTTGGCAGGACAGAACACCGGGGAGCTGTTTTTT	CARSLAGQNTGELFF
TRBD1	16	TRBV4-1	TRBJ1-2	once	TGCGCCAGCAGCCAAGGGGGACAGGGTCCGTACTATGGCTACACCTTC	CASSQGGQGPYYGYTF
NA	13	TRBV7-7	TRBJ2-2	NA	TGTGCCAGCAGTCGCGCGAACACCGGGGAGCTGTTTTTT	CASSRANTGELFF
NA	14	TRBV4-1	TRBJ2-7	NA	TGCGCCAGCAGCCAGGGGGAAAGCTCCTACGAGCAGTACTTC	CASSQGESSYEQYF
NA	12	TRBV12-3/TRBV12-4	TRBJ2-7	NA	TGTGCCAGCAGTTTCTCACAGTACGAGCAGTACTTC	CASSFSQYEQYF
TRBD2	15	TRBV5-6	TRBJ2-7	NA	TGTGCCAGCAGCTTCAGGGGAGTAGCGGGGGAATCGCAGTACTTC	CASSFRGVAGESQYF
NA	16	TRBV7-2	TRBJ2-4	once	TGTGCCAGCACCCTGGACCCGAGGGGATCCAAAAACATTCAGTACTTC	CASTLDPRGSKNIQYF
NA	14	TRBV27	TRBJ1-1	few	TGTGCCAGCAGTTTAGGGGACAAGAACACTGAAGCTTTCTTT	CASSLGDKNTEAFF
NA	15	TRBV23-1	TRBJ1-1	NA	TGCGCCAGCAGTCCTTTCCGACAGTCGAACACTGAAGCTTTCTTT	CASSPFRQSNTEAFF
NA	22	TRBV9	TRBJ1-2	NA	TGTGCCAGCAGCGTAGCCGCGACCTGGCCGACCGCTACCCGGATCAGGAACTATGGCTACACCTTC	CASSVAATWPTATRIRNYGYTF
NA	12	TRBV6-5	TRBJ2-7	NA	TGTGCCAGCAGTTATGGTCCCCGCGAGCAGTACTTC	CASSYGPREQYF
NA	14	TRBV29-1	TRBJ2-3	once	TGCAGCGCCGCAGGGCAGGGAAGTGCAGATACGCAGTATTTT	CSAAGQGSADTQYF
TRBD2	15	TRBV4-2	TRBJ2-7	NA	TGTGCCAGCAGCCTGGAGCGGGAAGCGCCCTACGAGCAGTACTTC	CASSLEREAPYEQYF
TRBD2	16	TRBV2	TRBJ2-7	once	TGTGCCAGCAGCCAAGGATCCGGGACTAGTATCTACGAGCAGTACTTC	CASSQGSGTSIYEQYF
TRBD1	15	TRBV6-2/TRBV6-3	TRBJ1-6	NA	TGTGCCAGCAGTCTAATCCGGGACAGGAATTCACCCCTCCACTTT	CASSLIRDRNSPLHF
NA	15	TRBV28	TRBJ1-4	NA	TGTGCCATCGGAGGTTGGGCCGCAACTAATGAAAAACTGTTTTTT	CAIGGWAATNEKLFF
NA	15	TRBV7-9	TRBJ2-2	NA	TGTGCCAGCAGCCAGACAAGAGCGAACACCGGGGAGCTGTTTTTT	CASSQTRANTGELFF
TRBD2	16	TRBV5-6	TRBJ2-7	few	TGTGCCAGCAGCCAATGGGGACTAGCGGGAAGGTACGAGCAGTACTTC	CASSQWGLAGRYEQYF
TRBD1	16	TRBV18	TRBJ1-6	NA	TGTGCCAGCTCACCGGGCCACGGGACAGGGGTCTCACCCCTCCACTTT	CASSPGHGTGVSPLHF
TRBD1	15	TRBV4-1	TRBJ2-7	NA	TGCGCCAGCAGCCACTGGACAGGGGGCCCCTACGAGCAGTACTTC	CASSHWTGGPYEQYF
TRBD2	15	TRBV5-1	TRBJ2-7	NA	TGCGCCAGCAGCCTACCCGGGACTAGCGGGAGCGAGCAGTACTTC	CASSLPGTSGSEQYF
TRBD1	16	TRBV5-8	TRBJ1-5	NA	TGTGCCAGCAGGACCAGGACAGGGGCTCTTAATCAGCCCCAGCATTTT	CASRTRTGALNQPQHF
NA	15	TRBV7-6	TRBJ1-2	NA	TGTGCCAGCAGCTCGCCAGACAGTCTTAACTATGGCTACACCTTC	CASSSPDSLNYGYTF
TRBD2	18	TRBV29-1	TRBJ2-7	few	TGCAGCGTTGTAAAAGCGGGAGGCCCGTCATGGGGGTCCTACGAGCAGTACTTC	CSVVKAGGPSWGSYEQYF
TRBD1	15	TRBV24-1	TRBJ2-1	few	TGTGCCACCAGGCCACCGGGACAGGGCGACAATGAGCAGTTCTTC	CATRPPGQGDNEQFF
TRBD1	12	TRBV5-1	TRBJ1-1	NA	TGCGCCAGCAGCTTCGGGGACAGGAAAGCTTTCTTT	CASSFGDRKAFF
NA	15	TRBV21-1	TRBJ2-7	NA	TGTGCCAGCAGCAAAAGCGACAGGGCTATCTACGAGCAGTACTTC	CASSKSDRAIYEQYF
TRBD1	14	TRBV5-1	TRBJ2-7	NA	TGCGCCAGCAGCTTAAGGGACAGGGTGGGCGAGCAGTACTTC	CASSLRDRVGEQYF